Listed below are T cell receptor beta chains from one sample, sequenced in a study of human T cells and chemical hapten exposure. TCRdb passed the RACE reads through MiXCR, listing each CDR3 protein once. The data show tens of thousands of distinct CDR3 sequences, around 13% seen once. The sequences come from whole blood, collected in connection with sensitization to the hapten diphenylcyclopropenone (DPC). These receptors all come from a woman aged 45-60 years with alopecia areata. Some clones in this sample may be carry-over from other donors' samples. CDR3s include the opening cysteine and the closing phenylalanine or tryptophan. A D gene is named only where the DNA matches it firmly. Size values are once, few and many counts, or a class for expanded clones, and some rows have none.

cdr3_aa: CATSPPLTSGFTGELFF
cdr3_nt: TGTGCCACCAGCCCCCCCCTGACTAGCGGGTTTACCGGGGAGCTGTTTTTT
clone_size: few
j_call: TRBJ2-2
d_call: TRBD2
v_call: TRBV24-1

cdr3_aa: CASSYMGLEADEQFF
cdr3_nt: TGTGCCAGCAGTTACATGGGACTAGAGGCCGATGAGCAGTTCTTC
clone_size: few
j_call: TRBJ2-1
d_call: TRBD2
v_call: TRBV6-5

cdr3_aa: CSALQREINYEQYF
cdr3_nt: TGCAGTGCCCTGCAGCGGGAGATCAACTACGAGCAGTACTTC
clone_size: NA
j_call: TRBJ2-7
d_call: TRBD2
v_call: TRBV20-1

cdr3_aa: CAISAPTSGRILSSYNEQFF
cdr3_nt: TGTGCCATCAGTGCCCCGACTAGCGGGAGGATCCTGAGCTCCTACAATGAGCAGTTCTTC
clone_size: many
j_call: TRBJ2-1
d_call: TRBD2
v_call: TRBV10-3

cdr3_aa: CASSLAPGWAGELFF
cdr3_nt: TGTGCCAGCAGCTTAGCTCCCGGTTGGGCCGGGGAGCTGTTTTTT
clone_size: NA
j_call: TRBJ2-2
d_call: NA
v_call: TRBV7-2

cdr3_aa: CSARPGLSGGFPYEQYF
cdr3_nt: TGCAGTGCCCGCCCTGGGTTGTCGGGGGGCTTCCCCTACGAGCAGTACTTC
clone_size: few
j_call: TRBJ2-7
d_call: NA
v_call: TRBV20-1

cdr3_aa: CASSVGTLRGEQFF
cdr3_nt: TGTGCCAGCAGTGTTGGGACCCTCCGTGGGGAGCAGTTCTTC
clone_size: few
j_call: TRBJ2-1
d_call: NA
v_call: TRBV6-6

cdr3_aa: CATSGVGYNHEQFF
cdr3_nt: TGTGCCACCAGCGGGGTTGGATACAATCATGAGCAGTTCTTC
clone_size: NA
j_call: TRBJ2-1
d_call: NA
v_call: TRBV15

cdr3_aa: CASSLGGATTGELFF
cdr3_nt: TGTGCCAGCAGCTTAGGGGGAGCGACCACCGGGGAGCTGTTTTTT
clone_size: NA
j_call: TRBJ2-2
d_call: NA
v_call: TRBV7-9

cdr3_aa: CASSDFQGESFF
cdr3_nt: TGTGCCAGCAGTGACTTTCAGGGGGAGTCGTTCTTC
clone_size: NA
j_call: TRBJ2-1
d_call: TRBD1
v_call: TRBV6-5

cdr3_aa: CASSALPQANSPLHF
cdr3_nt: TGTGCCAGCAGTGCCTTACCACAGGCTAATTCACCCCTCCACTTT
clone_size: few
j_call: TRBJ1-6
d_call: NA
v_call: TRBV6-5

cdr3_aa: CASSQLGRQPQHF
cdr3_nt: TGTGCCAGCAGCCAACTCGGGAGGCAGCCCCAGCATTTT
clone_size: NA
j_call: TRBJ1-5
d_call: NA
v_call: TRBV3-1

cdr3_aa: CASSPLAGGSTDTQYF
cdr3_nt: TGTGCCAGCAGTCCTCTAGCGGGAGGGAGCACAGATACGCAGTATTTT
clone_size: many
j_call: TRBJ2-3
d_call: TRBD2
v_call: TRBV7-3

cdr3_aa: CASSVYSGANVLTF
cdr3_nt: TGTGCCAGCAGCGTGTACTCTGGGGCCAACGTCCTGACTTTC
clone_size: NA
j_call: TRBJ2-6
d_call: NA
v_call: TRBV9

cdr3_aa: CASRPSGSSYNEQFF
cdr3_nt: TGTGCCAGCAGGCCTAGCGGGAGCTCCTACAATGAGCAGTTCTTC
clone_size: many
j_call: TRBJ2-1
d_call: TRBD2
v_call: TRBV11-2

cdr3_aa: CASSLTSGSGADEQYF
cdr3_nt: TGTGCCAGCAGCCTAACTAGCGGGAGTGGGGCGGACGAGCAGTACTTC
clone_size: many
j_call: TRBJ2-7
d_call: TRBD2
v_call: TRBV12-3/TRBV12-4

cdr3_aa: CASSLYPSGRTTDTQYF
cdr3_nt: TGTGCCAGCAGCTTATACCCTAGCGGGAGAACGACAGATACGCAGTATTTT
clone_size: many
j_call: TRBJ2-3
d_call: TRBD2
v_call: TRBV7-8

cdr3_aa: CASSLAPGFGRGNTDTQYF
cdr3_nt: TGTGCCAGCAGTTTGGCCCCCGGGTTCGGGCGGGGGAACACAGATACGCAGTATTTT
clone_size: NA
j_call: TRBJ2-3
d_call: TRBD2
v_call: TRBV12-3/TRBV12-4

cdr3_aa: CAISEFQETQYF
cdr3_nt: TGTGCCATCAGTGAGTTCCAAGAGACCCAGTACTTC
clone_size: NA
j_call: TRBJ2-5
d_call: NA
v_call: TRBV10-3

cdr3_aa: CASSQGIRLTQYF
cdr3_nt: TGCGCCAGCAGCCAAGGTATTCGCCTGACCCAGTACTTC
clone_size: once
j_call: TRBJ2-5
d_call: NA
v_call: TRBV4-1

cdr3_aa: CASSKEGAGPYNEQFF
cdr3_nt: TGTGCCAGCAGCAAGGAGGGGGCGGGTCCCTACAATGAGCAGTTCTTC
clone_size: NA
j_call: TRBJ2-1
d_call: NA
v_call: TRBV5-5

cdr3_aa: CSAARQGTNEKLFF
cdr3_nt: TGCAGTGCCGCCAGACAGGGGACTAATGAAAAACTGTTTTTT
clone_size: many
j_call: TRBJ1-4
d_call: TRBD1
v_call: TRBV20-1

cdr3_aa: CASSLSGTEAFF
cdr3_nt: TGTGCCAGCTCACTTTCCGGGACAGAAGCTTTCTTT
clone_size: few
j_call: TRBJ1-1
d_call: NA
v_call: TRBV18

cdr3_aa: CAWTRDRYNSPLHF
cdr3_nt: TGTGCCTGGACCAGGGACAGGTATAATTCACCCCTCCACTTT
clone_size: NA
j_call: TRBJ1-6
d_call: TRBD1
v_call: TRBV30